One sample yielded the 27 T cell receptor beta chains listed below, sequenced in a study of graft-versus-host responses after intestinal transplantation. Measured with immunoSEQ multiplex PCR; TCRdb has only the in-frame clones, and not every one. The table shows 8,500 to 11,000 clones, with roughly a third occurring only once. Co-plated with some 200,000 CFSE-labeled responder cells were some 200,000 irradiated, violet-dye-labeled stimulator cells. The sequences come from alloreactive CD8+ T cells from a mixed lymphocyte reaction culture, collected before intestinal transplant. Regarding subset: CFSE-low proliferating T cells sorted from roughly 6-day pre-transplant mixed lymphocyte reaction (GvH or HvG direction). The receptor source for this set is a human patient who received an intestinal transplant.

CDR3 region: CSVETDRGYEQYF. The CDR3 DNA sequence: TGCAGCGTTGAAACTGACAGGGGGTACGAGCAGTACTTC. The chain uses TRBV29-1 and TRBJ2-7; 9 nucleotides align to TRBD1. V dropped 2 bases and J dropped 4; count of bases not matched to a gene: 3. Germline-derived CDR1 and CDR2 are SQVTM and ANQGSEA. CDR3 length: 13 amino acids.

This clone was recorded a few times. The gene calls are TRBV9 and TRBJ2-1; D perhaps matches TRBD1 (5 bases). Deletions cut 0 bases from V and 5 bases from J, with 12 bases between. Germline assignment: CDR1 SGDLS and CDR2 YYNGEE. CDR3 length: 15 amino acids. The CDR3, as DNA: TGTGCCAGCAGCGTAGGAGGCAGGGCCGACAATGAGCAGTTCTTC. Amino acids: CASSVGGRADNEQFF.

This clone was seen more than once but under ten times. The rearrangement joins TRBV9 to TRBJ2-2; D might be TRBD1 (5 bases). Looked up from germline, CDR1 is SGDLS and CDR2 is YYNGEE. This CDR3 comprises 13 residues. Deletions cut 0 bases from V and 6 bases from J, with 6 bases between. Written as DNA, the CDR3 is TGTGCCAGCAGCGTAGCAGGGTCCGGGGAGCTGTTTTTT. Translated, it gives CASSVAGSGELFF. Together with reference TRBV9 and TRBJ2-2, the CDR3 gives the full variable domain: DSGVTQTPKHLITATGQRVTLRCSPRSGDLSVYWYQQSLDQGLQFLIQYYNGEERAKGNILERFSAQQFPDLHSELNLSSLELGDSALYFCASSVAGSGELFFGEGSRLTVL.

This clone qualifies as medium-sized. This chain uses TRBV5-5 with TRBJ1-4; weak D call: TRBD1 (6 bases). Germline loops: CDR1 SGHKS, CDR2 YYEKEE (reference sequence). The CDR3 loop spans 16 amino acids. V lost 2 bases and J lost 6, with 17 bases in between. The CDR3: CASSFRSWTADEKLFF. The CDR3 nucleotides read TGTGCCAGCAGCTTTAGGTCCTGGACAGCCGATGAAAAACTGTTTTTT.

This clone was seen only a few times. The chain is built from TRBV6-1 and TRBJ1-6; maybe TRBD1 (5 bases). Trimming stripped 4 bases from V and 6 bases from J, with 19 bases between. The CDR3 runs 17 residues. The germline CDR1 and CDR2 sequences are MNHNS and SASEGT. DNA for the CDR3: TGTGCCAGCAGTGCTGAGCGGGGCCCGACCGCTAATTCACCCCTCCACTTT. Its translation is CASSAERGPTANSPLHF.

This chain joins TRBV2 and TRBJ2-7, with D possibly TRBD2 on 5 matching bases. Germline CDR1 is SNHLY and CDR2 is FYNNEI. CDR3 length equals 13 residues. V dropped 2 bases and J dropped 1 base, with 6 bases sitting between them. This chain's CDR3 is CASSERGSYEQYF. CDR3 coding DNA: TGTGCCAGCAGTGAACGGGGTTCCTACGAGCAGTACTTC. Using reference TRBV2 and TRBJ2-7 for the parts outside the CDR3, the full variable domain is EPEVTQTPSHQVTQMGQEVILRCVPISNHLYFYWYRQILGQKVEFLVSFYNNEISEKSEIFDDQFSVERPDGSNFTLKIRSTKLEDSAMYFCASSERGSYEQYFGPGTRLTVT.

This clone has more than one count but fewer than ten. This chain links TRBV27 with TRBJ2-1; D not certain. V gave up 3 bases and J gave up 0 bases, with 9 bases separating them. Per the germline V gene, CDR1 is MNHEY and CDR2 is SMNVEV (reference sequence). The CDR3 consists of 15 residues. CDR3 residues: CASSLGVSSYNEQFF. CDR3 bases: TGTGCCAGCAGTTTGGGCGTTAGCTCCTACAATGAGCAGTTCTTC.

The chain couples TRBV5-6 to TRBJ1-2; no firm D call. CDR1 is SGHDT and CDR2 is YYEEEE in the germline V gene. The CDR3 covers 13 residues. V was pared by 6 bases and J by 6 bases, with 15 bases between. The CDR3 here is CASTPGYRDGYTF. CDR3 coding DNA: TGTGCCAGCACCCCGGGGTATCGGGATGGCTACACCTTC.

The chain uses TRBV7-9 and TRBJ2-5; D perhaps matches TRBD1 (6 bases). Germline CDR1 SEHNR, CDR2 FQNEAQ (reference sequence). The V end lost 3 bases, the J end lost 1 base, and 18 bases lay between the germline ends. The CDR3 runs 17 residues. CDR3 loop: CASSFPWVGQLQETQYF. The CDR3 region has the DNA TGTGCCAGCAGCTTCCCATGGGTAGGACAGCTCCAAGAGACCCAGTACTTC.

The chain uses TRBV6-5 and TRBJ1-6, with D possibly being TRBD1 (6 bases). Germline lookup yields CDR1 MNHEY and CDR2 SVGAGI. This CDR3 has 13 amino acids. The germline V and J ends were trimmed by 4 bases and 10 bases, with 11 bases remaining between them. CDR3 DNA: TGTGCCAGCAGTTCCCCAGGGGTATCACCCCTCCACTTT. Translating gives CASSSPGVSPLHF.

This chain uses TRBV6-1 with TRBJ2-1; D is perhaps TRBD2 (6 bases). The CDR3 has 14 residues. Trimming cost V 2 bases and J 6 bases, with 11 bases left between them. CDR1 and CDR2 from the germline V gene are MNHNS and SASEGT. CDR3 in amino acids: CASSEWSGLNEQFF. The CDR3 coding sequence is TGTGCCAGCAGTGAATGGAGCGGGCTCAATGAGCAGTTCTTC.

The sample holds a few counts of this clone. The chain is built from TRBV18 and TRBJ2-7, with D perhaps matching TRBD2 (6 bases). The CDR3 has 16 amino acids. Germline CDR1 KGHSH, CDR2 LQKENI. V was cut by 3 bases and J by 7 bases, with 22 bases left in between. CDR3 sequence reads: CASSPLQPGLPVEQYF. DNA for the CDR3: TGTGCCAGCTCACCCCTGCAGCCGGGACTGCCTGTGGAGCAGTACTTC. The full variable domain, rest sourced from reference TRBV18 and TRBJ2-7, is NAGVMQNPRHLVRRRGQEARLRCSPMKGHSHVYWYRQLPEEGLKFMVYLQKENIIDESGMPKERFSAEFPKEGPSILRIQQVVRGDSAAYFCASSPLQPGLPVEQYFGPGTRLTVT.

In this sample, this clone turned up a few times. The CDR3 loop is CASSEVSWGAYNEQFF. The CDR3 bases are TGTGCCAGCAGTGAAGTCTCTTGGGGCGCCTACAATGAGCAGTTCTTC. V gene TRBV6-1 combines with J gene TRBJ2-1; D is perhaps TRBD1 (5 bases). V dropped 1 base and J dropped 2 bases, with 12 bases sitting between them. The CDR3 extends over 16 amino acids. Germline V gene lookup returns CDR1 MNHNS and CDR2 SASEGT.

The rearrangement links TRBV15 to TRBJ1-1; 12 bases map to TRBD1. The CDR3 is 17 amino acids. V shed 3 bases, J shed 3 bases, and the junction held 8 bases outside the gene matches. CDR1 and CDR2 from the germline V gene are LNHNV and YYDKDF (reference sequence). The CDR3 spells CATSSQPGQGADTEAFF. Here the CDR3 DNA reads TGTGCCACCAGCAGCCAACCGGGACAGGGGGCGGACACTGAAGCTTTCTTT.

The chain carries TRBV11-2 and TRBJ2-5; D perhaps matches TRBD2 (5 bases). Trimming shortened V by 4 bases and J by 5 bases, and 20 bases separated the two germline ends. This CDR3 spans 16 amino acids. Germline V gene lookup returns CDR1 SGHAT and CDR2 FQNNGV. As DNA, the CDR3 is TGTGCCAGCAGCTCCAAGTTCGGAGTCACGGGGGAGACCCAGTACTTC. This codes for CASSSKFGVTGETQYF.

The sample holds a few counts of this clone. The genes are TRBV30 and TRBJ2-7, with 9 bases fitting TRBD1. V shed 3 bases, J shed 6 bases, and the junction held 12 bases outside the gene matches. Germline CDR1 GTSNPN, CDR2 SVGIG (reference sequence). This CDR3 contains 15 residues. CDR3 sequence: CAWRVRRTGDGEQYF. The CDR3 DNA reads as TGTGCCTGGAGGGTCCGGAGGACAGGGGACGGCGAGCAGTACTTC. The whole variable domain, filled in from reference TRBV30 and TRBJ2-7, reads SQTIHQWPATLVQPVGSPLSLECTVEGTSNPNLYWYRQAAGRGLQLLFYSVGIGQISSEVPQNLSASRPQDRQFILSSKKLLLSDSGFYLCAWRVRRTGDGEQYFGPGTRLTVT.

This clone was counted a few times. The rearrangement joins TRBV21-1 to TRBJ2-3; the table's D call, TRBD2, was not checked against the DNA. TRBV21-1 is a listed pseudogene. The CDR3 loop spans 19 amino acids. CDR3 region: CASSKIGWEGLPYTDTQYF. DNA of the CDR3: TGTGCCAGCAGCAAGATCGGATGGGAGGGCCTCCCCTACACAGATACGCAGTATTTT.

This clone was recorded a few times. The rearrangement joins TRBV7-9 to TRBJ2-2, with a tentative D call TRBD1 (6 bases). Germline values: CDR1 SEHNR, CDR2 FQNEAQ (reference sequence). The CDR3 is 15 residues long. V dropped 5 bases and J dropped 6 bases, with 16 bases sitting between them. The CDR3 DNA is TGTGCCAGCAGCCTACAGGGACCAAGGTCCGGGGAGCTGTTTTTT. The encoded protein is CASSLQGPRSGELFF.

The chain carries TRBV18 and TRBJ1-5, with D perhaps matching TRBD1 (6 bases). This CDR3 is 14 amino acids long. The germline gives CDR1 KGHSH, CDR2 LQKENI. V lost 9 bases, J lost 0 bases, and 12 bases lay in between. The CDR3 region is CASTDRFSNQPQHF. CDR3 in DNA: TGTGCCAGTACCGACAGGTTTAGCAATCAGCCCCAGCATTTT. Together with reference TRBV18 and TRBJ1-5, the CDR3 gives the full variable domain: NAGVMQNPRHLVRRRGQEARLRCSPMKGHSHVYWYRQLPEEGLKFMVYLQKENIIDESGMPKERFSAEFPKEGPSILRIQQVVRGDSAAYFCASTDRFSNQPQHFGDGTRLSIL.

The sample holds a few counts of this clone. The CDR3 is CASSSEASPPETQYF. In DNA form, the CDR3 reads TGTGCCAGCAGCTCTGAGGCGTCGCCCCCGGAGACCCAGTACTTC. This chain connects TRBV11-2 to TRBJ2-5; D unresolved. Between the trimmed V and J ends, which lost 4 bases and 5 bases, there was a span of 17 bases. Germline lookup yields CDR1 SGHAT and CDR2 FQNNGV. The CDR3 is made up of 15 amino acids.

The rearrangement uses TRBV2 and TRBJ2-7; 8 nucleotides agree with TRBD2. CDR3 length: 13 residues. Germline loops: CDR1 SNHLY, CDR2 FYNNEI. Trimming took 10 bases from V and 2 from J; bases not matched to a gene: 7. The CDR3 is CATGGGSTYEQYF. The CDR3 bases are TGTGCCACCGGGGGGGGTTCGACCTACGAGCAGTACTTC. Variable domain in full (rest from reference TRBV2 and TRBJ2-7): EPEVTQTPSHQVTQMGQEVILRCVPISNHLYFYWYRQILGQKVEFLVSFYNNEISEKSEIFDDQFSVERPDGSNFTLKIRSTKLEDSAMYFCATGGGSTYEQYFGPGTRLTVT.

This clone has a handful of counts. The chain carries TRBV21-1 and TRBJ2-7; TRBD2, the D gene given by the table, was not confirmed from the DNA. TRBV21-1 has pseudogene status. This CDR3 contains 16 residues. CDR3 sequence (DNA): TGTGCCAGCAGCAAACCGTATCGGGGGGGCTGGTACGAGCAGTACTTC. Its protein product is CASSKPYRGGWYEQYF.

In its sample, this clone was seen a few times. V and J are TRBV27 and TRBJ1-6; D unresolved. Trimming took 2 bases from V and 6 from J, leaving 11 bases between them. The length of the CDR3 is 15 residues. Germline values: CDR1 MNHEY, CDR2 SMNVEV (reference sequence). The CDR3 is CASSLGQAGNSPLHF. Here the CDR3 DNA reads TGTGCCAGCAGTTTAGGGCAGGCTGGTAATTCACCCCTCCACTTT.

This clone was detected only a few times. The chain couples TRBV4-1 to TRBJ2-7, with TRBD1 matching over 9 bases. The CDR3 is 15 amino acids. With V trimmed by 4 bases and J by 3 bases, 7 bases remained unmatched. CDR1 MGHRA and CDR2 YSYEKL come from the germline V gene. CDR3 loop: CASSLTTGGGYEQYF. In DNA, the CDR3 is TGCGCCAGCAGCCTAACGACAGGGGGGGGCTACGAGCAGTACTTC.

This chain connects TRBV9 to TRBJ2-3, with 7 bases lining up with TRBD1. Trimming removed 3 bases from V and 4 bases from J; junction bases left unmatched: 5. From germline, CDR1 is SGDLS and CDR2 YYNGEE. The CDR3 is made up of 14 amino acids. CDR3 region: CASSGTGVPDTQYF. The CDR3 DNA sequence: TGTGCCAGCAGCGGAACAGGGGTGCCAGATACGCAGTATTTT.

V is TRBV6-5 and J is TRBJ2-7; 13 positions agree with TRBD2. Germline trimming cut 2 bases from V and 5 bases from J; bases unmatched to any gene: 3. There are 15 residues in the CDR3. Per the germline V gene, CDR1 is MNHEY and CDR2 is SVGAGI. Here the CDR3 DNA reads TGTGCCAGCAGTTACCGGACTAGCGGGGGAAACGAGCAGTACTTC. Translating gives CASSYRTSGGNEQYF.

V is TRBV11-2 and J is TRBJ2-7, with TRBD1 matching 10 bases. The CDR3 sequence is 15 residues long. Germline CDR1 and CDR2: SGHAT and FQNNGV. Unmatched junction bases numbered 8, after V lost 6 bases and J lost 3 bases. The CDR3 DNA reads TGTGCCAGCAGGCACGGGACAGGGGTTTACTACGAGCAGTACTTC. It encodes CASRHGTGVYYEQYF.